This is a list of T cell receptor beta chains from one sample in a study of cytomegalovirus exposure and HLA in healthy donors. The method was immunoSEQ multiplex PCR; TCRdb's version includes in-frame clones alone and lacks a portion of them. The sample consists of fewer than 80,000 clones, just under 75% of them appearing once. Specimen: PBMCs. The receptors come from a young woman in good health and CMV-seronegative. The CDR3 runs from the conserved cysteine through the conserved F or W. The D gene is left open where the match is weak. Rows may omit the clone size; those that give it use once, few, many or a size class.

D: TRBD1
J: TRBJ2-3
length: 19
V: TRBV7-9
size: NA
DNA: TGTTCCAGCAGCCATACGGGGACAGGGGCGCGAATCCCCACATATACGCAGTATTTT
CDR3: CSSSHTGTGARIPTYTQYF

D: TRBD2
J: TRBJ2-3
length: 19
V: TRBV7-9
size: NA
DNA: TGTGCCAGCAGCCCTACGGCGATCCTAGCGGGAGGGGACACAGATACGCAGTATTTT
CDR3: CASSPTAILAGGDTDTQYF

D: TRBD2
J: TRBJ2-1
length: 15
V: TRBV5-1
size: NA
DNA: TGCGCCAGCAGCTTGGTAGCGGGAGGAAACAATGAGCAGTTCTTC
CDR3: CASSLVAGGNNEQFF

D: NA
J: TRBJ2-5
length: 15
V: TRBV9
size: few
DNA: TGTGCCAGCAGCGTAGCTCCCGGGGACCAAGAGACCCAGTACTTC
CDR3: CASSVAPGDQETQYF

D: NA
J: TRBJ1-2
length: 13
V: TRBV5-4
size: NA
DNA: TGTGCCAGCAGCTTGCCACAGGGCTATGGCTACACCTTC
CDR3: CASSLPQGYGYTF

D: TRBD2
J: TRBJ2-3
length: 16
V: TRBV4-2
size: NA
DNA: TGTGCCAGCAGCCCCTTTAGGAAGCGGGAAGGAGATACGCAGTATTTT
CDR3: CASSPFRKREGDTQYF

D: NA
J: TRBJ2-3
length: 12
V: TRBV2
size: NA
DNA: TGTGCCAGCAGTGGGAGGCCAGATACGCAGTATTTT
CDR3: CASSGRPDTQYF

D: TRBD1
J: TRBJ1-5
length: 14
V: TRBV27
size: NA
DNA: TGTGCCAGCAGTTTACAGGGGGACAGGCAGCCCCAGCATTTT
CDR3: CASSLQGDRQPQHF

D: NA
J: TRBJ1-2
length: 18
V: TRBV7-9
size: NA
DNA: TGTTCCAGCAGCTTAGTCCGGGAGTACGGCTATCATAGCTATGGCTACACCTTC
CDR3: CSSSLVREYGYHSYGYTF

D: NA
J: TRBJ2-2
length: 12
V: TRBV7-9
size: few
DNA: TGTGCCAGCAGCTTGGAGGCCGGGGAGCTGTTTTTT
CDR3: CASSLEAGELFF

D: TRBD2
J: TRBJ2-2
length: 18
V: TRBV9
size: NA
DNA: TGTGCCAGCAGCGTGGGACTAGCGGGAGTTAAGGACACCGGGGAGCTGTTTTTT
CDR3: CASSVGLAGVKDTGELFF

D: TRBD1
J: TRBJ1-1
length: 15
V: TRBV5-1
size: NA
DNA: TGCGCCAGCAGCTTGGCGCTTGAAGGGGGCCTTGAAGCTTTCTTT
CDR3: CASSLALEGGLEAFF

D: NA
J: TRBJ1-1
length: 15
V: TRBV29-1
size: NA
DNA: TGCAGCGTTTTACAGGGTCGGGGTCCCGGGACTGAAGCTTTCTTT
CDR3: CSVLQGRGPGTEAFF

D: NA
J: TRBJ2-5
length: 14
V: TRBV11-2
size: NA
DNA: TGTGCCAGCAGCACCCGGACAGCCGGCGAGACCCAGTACTTC
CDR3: CASSTRTAGETQYF

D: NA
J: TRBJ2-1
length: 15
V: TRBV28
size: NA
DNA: TGTGCCAGCAGGGACGGAGGCTGGGAGCTCAATGAGCAGTTCTTC
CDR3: CASRDGGWELNEQFF

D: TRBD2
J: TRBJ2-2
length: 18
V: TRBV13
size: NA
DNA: TGTGCCAGCAGCTTAGGGACTAGCGGGAGGATGGACACCGGGGAGCTGTTTTTT
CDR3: CASSLGTSGRMDTGELFF

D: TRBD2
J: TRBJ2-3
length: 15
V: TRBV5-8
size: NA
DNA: TGTGCCAGCAGCTTTAGCGGGTCTAGCACAGATACGCAGTATTTT
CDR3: CASSFSGSSTDTQYF

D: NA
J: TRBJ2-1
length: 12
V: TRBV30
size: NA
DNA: TGTGCCTGGAGCCGGGGAGGCAATGAGCAGTTCTTC
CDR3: CAWSRGGNEQFF

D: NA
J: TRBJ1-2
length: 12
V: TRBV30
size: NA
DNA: TGTGCCTGGAGTGTAGGGGGCTATGGCTACACCTTC
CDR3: CAWSVGGYGYTF

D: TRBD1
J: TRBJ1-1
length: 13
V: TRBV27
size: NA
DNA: TGTGCCAGCAGGCTAGACAGGGTTACTGAAGCTTTCTTT
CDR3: CASRLDRVTEAFF

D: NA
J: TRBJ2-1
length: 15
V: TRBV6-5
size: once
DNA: TGTGCCAGCAGCCAGGGACTGGCCGTTGTAAGTGAGCAGTTCTTC
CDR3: CASSQGLAVVSEQFF

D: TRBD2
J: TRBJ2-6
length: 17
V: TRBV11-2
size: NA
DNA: TGTGCCAGCAGCTTAGGGACTAGCGGCTCTGGGGCCAACGTCCTGACTTTC
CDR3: CASSLGTSGSGANVLTF

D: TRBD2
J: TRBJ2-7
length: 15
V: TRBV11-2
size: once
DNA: TGTGCCAGCAGCCAAGGACTAGCGGGAACCTACGAGCAGTACTTC
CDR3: CASSQGLAGTYEQYF

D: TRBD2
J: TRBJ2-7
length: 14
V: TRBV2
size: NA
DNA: TGTGCCGGTAGCGGGGACCCTGGGGCCTACGAGCAGTACTTC
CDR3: CAGSGDPGAYEQYF

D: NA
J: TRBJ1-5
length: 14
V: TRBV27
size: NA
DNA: TGTGCCAGCAGTCCCCGGGACTCCGATCAGCCCCAGCATTTT
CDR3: CASSPRDSDQPQHF

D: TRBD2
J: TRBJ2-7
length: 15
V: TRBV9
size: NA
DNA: TGTGCCAGCAGCCCGGTCGGGGGGGCGGTTTACGAGCAGTACTTC
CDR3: CASSPVGGAVYEQYF

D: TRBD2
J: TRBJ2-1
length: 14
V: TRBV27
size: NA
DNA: TGTGCCAGCAGTTTAGAAGCGGGAGGCAATGAGCAGTTCTTC
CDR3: CASSLEAGGNEQFF

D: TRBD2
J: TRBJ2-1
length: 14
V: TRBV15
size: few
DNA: TGTGCCACCAGCAAGGCACTAGCGAACAATGAGCAGTTCTTC
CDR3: CATSKALANNEQFF

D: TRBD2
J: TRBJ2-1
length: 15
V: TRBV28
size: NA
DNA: TGTGCCAGCCTCCTACTAGCGGGAGGATACAATGAGCAGTTCTTC
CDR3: CASLLLAGGYNEQFF

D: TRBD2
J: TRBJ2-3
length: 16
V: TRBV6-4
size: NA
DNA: TGTGCCAGCAGTTTGACTAGCGGGAGTACCGGAGATACGCAGTATTTT
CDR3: CASSLTSGSTGDTQYF

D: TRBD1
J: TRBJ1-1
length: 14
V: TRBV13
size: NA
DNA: TGTGCCAGCAGCTTTAGCACAGGGGGCACTGAAGCTTTCTTT
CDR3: CASSFSTGGTEAFF

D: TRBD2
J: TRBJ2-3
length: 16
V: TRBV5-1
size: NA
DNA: TGCGCCAGCAGCTTGAGCACTAGCGGGAGTGTGAATACGCAGTATTTT
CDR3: CASSLSTSGSVNTQYF

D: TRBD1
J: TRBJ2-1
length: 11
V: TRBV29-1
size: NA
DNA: TGCAGCGCGGCAGGGGGTTCTGAGCAGTTCTTC
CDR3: CSAAGGSEQFF

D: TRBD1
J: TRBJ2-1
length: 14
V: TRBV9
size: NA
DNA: TGTGCCAGCAGCTCGGGACAGGGAACGGGCTGGCAGTTCTTC
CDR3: CASSSGQGTGWQFF

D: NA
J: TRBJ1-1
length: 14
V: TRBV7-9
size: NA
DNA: TGTGCCAGCAGCTTAGTTGGGGACACGGGTGAAGCTTTCTTT
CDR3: CASSLVGDTGEAFF

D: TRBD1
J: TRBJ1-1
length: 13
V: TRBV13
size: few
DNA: TGTGCCAGCAGTTTACAGGGGGCCACTGAAGCTTTCTTT
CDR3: CASSLQGATEAFF

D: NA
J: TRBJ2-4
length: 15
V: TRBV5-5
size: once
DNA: TGTGCCAGCAGCTTGGTCGGGTTTGACAAAAACATTCAGTACTTC
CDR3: CASSLVGFDKNIQYF

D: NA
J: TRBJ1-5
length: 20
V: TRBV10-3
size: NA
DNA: TGTGCCATCAGTGAGTCGACGGTCAGGGTGTCGGGGAGGAGCAATCAGCCCCAGCATTTT
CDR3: CAISESTVRVSGRSNQPQHF

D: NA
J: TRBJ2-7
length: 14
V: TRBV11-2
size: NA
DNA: TGTGCCAGCAGCCCTAACAGGGTTTCCTACGAGCAGTACTTC
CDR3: CASSPNRVSYEQYF

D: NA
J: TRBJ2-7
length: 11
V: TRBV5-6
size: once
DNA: TGTGCCAGCAGCTTGCGATACGAGCAGTACTTC
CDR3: CASSLRYEQYF

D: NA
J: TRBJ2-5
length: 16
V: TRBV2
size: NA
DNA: TGTGCCAGCAGTGAAGCCGAAGACTTGTACCAAGAGACCCAGTACTTC
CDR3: CASSEAEDLYQETQYF

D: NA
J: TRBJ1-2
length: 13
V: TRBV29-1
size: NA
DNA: TGCAGCGCCCGGGACTCCACTAACTATGGCTACACCTTC
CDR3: CSARDSTNYGYTF

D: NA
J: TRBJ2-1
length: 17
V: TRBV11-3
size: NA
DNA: TGTGCCAGCAGCTTAGACCGGGGTAGCGTCTCTTATCGGGAGCAGTTCTTC
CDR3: CASSLDRGSVSYREQFF

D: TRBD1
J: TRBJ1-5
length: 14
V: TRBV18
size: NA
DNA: TGTGCCAGCTCAAGGACAGGGAACGATCAGCCCCAGCATTTT
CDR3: CASSRTGNDQPQHF

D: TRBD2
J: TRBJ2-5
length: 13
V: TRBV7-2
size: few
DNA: TGTGCCAGCAGCTTTCGGGGAGGGGAGACCCAGTACTTC
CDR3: CASSFRGGETQYF

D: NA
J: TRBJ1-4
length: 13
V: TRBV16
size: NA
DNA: TGTGCCAGCAGCCAATACCCAGGACAGCTACTGTTTTTT
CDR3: CASSQYPGQLLFF